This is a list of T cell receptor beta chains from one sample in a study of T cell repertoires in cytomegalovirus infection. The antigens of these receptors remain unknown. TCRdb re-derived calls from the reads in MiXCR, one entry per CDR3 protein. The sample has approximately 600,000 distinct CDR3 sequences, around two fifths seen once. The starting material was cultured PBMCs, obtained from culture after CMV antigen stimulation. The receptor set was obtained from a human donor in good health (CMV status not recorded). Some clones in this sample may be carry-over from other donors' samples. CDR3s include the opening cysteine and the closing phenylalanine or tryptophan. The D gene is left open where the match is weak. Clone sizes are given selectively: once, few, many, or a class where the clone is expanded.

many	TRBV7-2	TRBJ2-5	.	CASSLNRVETQYF	TGTGCCAGCAGCTTGAATCGGGTAGAGACCCAGTACTTC
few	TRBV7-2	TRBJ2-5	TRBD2	CASSLDSGDSGTQYF	TGTGCCAGCAGCTTAGACAGCGGGGATTCGGGGACCCAGTACTTC
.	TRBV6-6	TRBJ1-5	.	CASSPAGARDRNQPQHF	TGTGCCAGCAGTCCGGCGGGGGCGCGGGATCGCAATCAGCCCCAGCATTTT
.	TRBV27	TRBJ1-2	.	CASSSPGSNYGYTF	TGTGCCAGCAGCTCCCCGGGAAGTAACTATGGCTACACCTTC
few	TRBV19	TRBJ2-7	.	CASSRQVRSYEQYF	TGTGCCAGTAGCCGACAGGTTCGCTCCTACGAGCAGTACTTC
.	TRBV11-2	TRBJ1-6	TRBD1	CASSPHRQGSSYNSPLHF	TGTGCCAGCAGCCCACACCGACAGGGGAGCTCCTATAATTCACCCCTCCACTTT
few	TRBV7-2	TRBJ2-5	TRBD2	CASSPQTSGGMETQYF	TGTGCCAGCAGCCCCCAGACTAGCGGGGGTATGGAGACCCAGTACTTC
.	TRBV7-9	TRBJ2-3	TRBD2	CASSSNPGLPTDTQYF	TGTGCCAGCAGCTCGAATCCGGGACTACCCACAGATACGCAGTATTTT
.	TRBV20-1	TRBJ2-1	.	CSARLMRNEQFF	TGCAGTGCTAGACTCATGCGGAATGAGCAGTTCTTC
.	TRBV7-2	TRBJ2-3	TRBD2	CAGRLPGLAGDTQYF	TGTGCCGGCAGACTACCTGGACTAGCGGGGGATACGCAGTATTTT
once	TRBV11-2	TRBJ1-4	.	CASSFVGGEKLFF	TGTGCCAGCAGCTTCGTCGGAGGTGAAAAACTGTTTTTT
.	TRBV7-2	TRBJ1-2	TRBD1	CASSLKQGFYGYTF	TGTGCCAGCAGCTTAAAACAGGGGTTCTATGGCTACACCTTC
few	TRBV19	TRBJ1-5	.	CASSIDRDNSNQPQHF	TGTGCCAGTAGTATAGATCGGGACAATAGCAATCAGCCCCAGCATTTT
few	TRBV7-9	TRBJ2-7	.	CASSLYPLEQYF	TGTGCCAGCAGCTTATATCCACTCGAGCAGTACTTC
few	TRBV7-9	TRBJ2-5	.	CASSNTGLVKTQYF	TGTGCCAGCAGCAATACAGGGTTGGTAAAGACCCAGTACTTC
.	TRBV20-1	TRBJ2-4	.	CSARAQGAGGDKNIQYF	TGCAGTGCTAGAGCCCAGGGGGCGGGGGGCGACAAAAACATTCAGTACTTC
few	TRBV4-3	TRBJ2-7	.	CASSQDGSSSYEQYF	TGCGCCAGCAGCCAAGATGGCAGCAGCTCCTACGAGCAGTACTTC
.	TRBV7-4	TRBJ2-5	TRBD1	CASSGFGQDQETQYF	TGTGCCAGCAGCGGGTTCGGACAGGACCAAGAGACCCAGTACTTC
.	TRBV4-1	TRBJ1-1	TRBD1	CASSQEPGQANTEAFF	TGCGCCAGCAGCCAAGAACCGGGACAGGCGAACACTGAAGCTTTCTTT
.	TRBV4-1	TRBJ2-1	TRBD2	CASSPRLAGASYNEQFF	TGCGCCAGCAGCCCAAGACTAGCGGGAGCCTCCTACAATGAGCAGTTCTTC
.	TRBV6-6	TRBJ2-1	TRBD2	CASSYVAGRAINEQFF	TGTGCCAGCAGTTACGTAGCCGGGAGGGCCATTAATGAGCAGTTCTTC
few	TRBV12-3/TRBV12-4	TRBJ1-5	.	CASSRTQEQPQHF	TGTGCCAGCAGTCGGACTCAGGAGCAGCCCCAGCATTTT
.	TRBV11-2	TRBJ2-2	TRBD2	CASSSPLAVANTGELFF	TGTGCCAGCAGCTCGCCACTAGCGGTCGCGAACACCGGGGAGCTGTTTTTT
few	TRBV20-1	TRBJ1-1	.	CSLRGSQGTEAFF	TGCAGCCTGAGGGGGAGTCAGGGCACTGAAGCTTTCTTT
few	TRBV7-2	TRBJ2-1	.	CASRLGEVPFF	TGTGCCAGCAGGCTAGGGGAGGTTCCGTTCTTC
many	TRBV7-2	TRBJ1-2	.	CASSTDWGGYTF	TGTGCCAGCAGCACCGACTGGGGGGGCTACACCTTC
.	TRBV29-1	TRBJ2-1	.	CSVEWDFYNEQFF	TGCAGCGTTGAGTGGGACTTTTACAATGAGCAGTTCTTC
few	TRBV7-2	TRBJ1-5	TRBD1	CASSPRTGWGWPQHF	TGTGCCAGCAGCCCCCGGACAGGTTGGGGGTGGCCCCAGCATTTT
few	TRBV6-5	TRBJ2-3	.	CASSYSLGGSTDTQYF	TGTGCCAGCAGTTACTCGCTTGGCGGATCCACAGATACGCAGTATTTT
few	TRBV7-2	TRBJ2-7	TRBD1	CASSFGQGIHEQYF	TGTGCCAGCAGCTTCGGACAGGGGATCCACGAGCAGTACTTC
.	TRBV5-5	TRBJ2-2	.	CASSFWPSTNTGELFF	TGTGCCAGCAGCTTCTGGCCATCGACGAACACCGGGGAGCTGTTTTTT
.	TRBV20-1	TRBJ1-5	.	CSATPQGGDQPQHF	TGCAGTGCCACCCCCCAGGGTGGGGATCAGCCCCAGCATTTT
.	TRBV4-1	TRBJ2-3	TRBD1	CASSQEDREADTQYF	TGCGCCAGCAGCCAAGAGGACAGGGAGGCAGATACGCAGTATTTT
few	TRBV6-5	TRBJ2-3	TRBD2	CASSGGLLKLAGGSDTQYF	TGTGCCAGCAGCGGAGGCCTCCTCAAGCTAGCGGGAGGCTCAGATACGCAGTATTTT
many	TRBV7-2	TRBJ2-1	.	CASSLGFRGSYNEQFF	TGTGCCAGCAGCTTAGGCTTTCGGGGCTCCTACAATGAGCAGTTCTTC
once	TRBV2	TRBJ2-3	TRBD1	CASSTRGPYVAGGFDTQYF	TGTGCCAGCAGCACCCGGGGCCCATATGTGGCAGGGGGCTTTGATACGCAGTATTTT
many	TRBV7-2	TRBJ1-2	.	CASSLDVSGYTF	TGTGCCAGCAGCTTAGACGTTTCTGGCTACACCTTC
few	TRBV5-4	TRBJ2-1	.	CASSSRTLNNEQFF	TGTGCCAGCAGCTCAAGGACGTTAAACAATGAGCAGTTCTTC
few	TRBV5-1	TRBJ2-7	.	CASSQDGAFSREQYF	TGCGCCAGCAGCCAGGACGGGGCCTTCTCTCGGGAGCAGTACTTC